This T cell receptor beta chain was sequenced during a study of radiotherapy plus CTLA-4 blockade in lung cancer. This CDR3 region has 15 residues. Trimming removed 3 bases from V and 0 bases from J, with 9 bases in between. The V gene's germline CDR1 is SGHTA and CDR2 FQGNSA. Here immunoSEQ multiplex PCR was the method, and the copy in TCRdb shows in-frame clones only, minus some. Of about 87,000 clones in the sample, about 88% were seen once. The source material was peripheral blood, sampled from a patient treated with radiotherapy plus ipilimumab. The clonotype was recovered from a human donor with non-small cell lung cancer that progressed on radiotherapy plus ipilimumab. The rearrangement links TRBV7-2 to TRBJ1-3; D possibly corresponds to TRBD1 (6 bases). For the CDR3, the DNA is TGTGCCAGCAGCTTTAGGGGGGGCTCTGGAAACACCATATATTTT. Translation: CASSFRGGSGNTIYF. The whole variable domain, remainder taken from reference TRBV7-2 and TRBJ1-3, is GAGVSQSPSNKVTEKGKDVELRCDPISGHTALYWYRQSLGQGLEFLIYFQGNSAPDKSGLPSDRFSAERTGGSVSTLTIQRTQQEDSAVYLCASSFRGGSGNTIYFGEGSWLTVV.